These T cell receptor beta chains were read from a single sample in a study of T cells in localized non-small cell lung cancer. Clones were sequenced by immunoSEQ multiplex PCR, and TCRdb holds only the in-frame ones, with some missing. The profile shows around 23,000 clones, around 90% of them singletons. This sample comprised peripheral blood mononuclear cells, obtained before any cancer treatment. These TCRs come from a male donor aged 60 or over with stage II lung adenocarcinoma. The CDR3 runs from the conserved cysteine through the conserved F or W. D genes are given only for firm matches. The size entry is marked missing in some rows and otherwise reads once, few, many or a size class.

d_call j_call v_call cdr3_length clone_size cdr3_aa cdr3_nt
TRBD2 TRBJ2-1 TRBV29-1 15 - CSVEGTSGTYNEQFF TGCAGCGTTGAGGGGACTAGCGGGACCTACAATGAGCAGTTCTTC
- TRBJ1-1 TRBV19 17 - CASRPQGLRAVNTEAFF TGTGCCAGTAGACCACAGGGTCTAAGGGCGGTTAACACTGAAGCTTTCTTT
- TRBJ1-2 TRBV5-8 14 - CASSFSRTTGDYTF TGTGCCAGCAGCTTCTCAAGGACGACGGGAGACTACACCTTC
- TRBJ2-1 TRBV27 15 once CASSPEVRSYNEQFF TGTGCCAGCAGCCCCGAGGTCCGCTCCTACAATGAGCAGTTCTTC
- TRBJ1-1 TRBV7-6 17 - CASSKRGPNEGNTEAFF TGTGCCAGCAGCAAGAGGGGTCCGAACGAAGGGAACACTGAAGCTTTCTTT
TRBD2 TRBJ2-7 TRBV7-2 15 - CASSLELAGRYEQYF TGTGCCAGCAGCTTAGAACTAGCGGGCCGCTACGAGCAGTACTTC
TRBD2 TRBJ2-1 TRBV29-1 13 once CSVGTSGYNEQFF TGCAGCGTCGGGACTAGTGGGTACAATGAGCAGTTCTTC
- TRBJ2-7 TRBV5-4 12 - CASSLGRDEQYF TGTGCCAGCAGCTTGGGCAGGGATGAACAGTACTTC
- TRBJ1-2 TRBV10-2 14 few CASSESTSNYGYTF TGCGCCAGCAGTGAGTCGACGTCGAACTATGGCTACACCTTC
- TRBJ2-1 TRBV2 16 - CASTLWGGTDYNEQFF TGTGCCAGCACCCTTTGGGGCGGGACTGACTACAATGAGCAGTTCTTC
- TRBJ1-4 TRBV5-5 14 - CASSLDGGREKLFF TGTGCCAGCAGCTTGGATGGAGGCAGGGAAAAACTGTTTTTT
TRBD2 TRBJ2-1 TRBV6-1 13 once CASSSGSYNEQFF TGTGCCAGCAGTAGCGGGAGCTACAATGAGCAGTTCTTC
- TRBJ2-5 TRBV29-1 15 - CSVSPRQGSWETQYF TGCAGCGTGTCCCCCCGGCAGGGATCCTGGGAGACCCAGTACTTC
- TRBJ1-4 TRBV28 14 - CASSGPGGGGKLFF TGTGCCAGCAGTGGTCCCGGGGGCGGGGGAAAACTGTTTTTT
- TRBJ1-2 TRBV19 14 - CASTPGTALYGYTF TGTGCCAGTACCCCAGGAACTGCCCTCTATGGCTACACCTTC
- TRBJ2-6 TRBV18 19 - CASSPPFPQGNSGANVLTF TGTGCCAGCTCACCACCGTTTCCGCAGGGAAACTCTGGGGCCAACGTCCTGACTTTC
- TRBJ1-1 TRBV29-1 13 - CSASQREFAEAFF TGCAGCGCATCCCAAAGGGAGTTTGCTGAAGCTTTCTTT
- TRBJ2-1 TRBV28 16 few CASSYLTRGGVDEQFF TGTGCCAGCAGTTACCTGACGAGGGGAGGTGTCGATGAGCAGTTCTTC
- TRBJ2-5 TRBV5-6 14 - CASSLSTSSMVRYF TGTGCCAGCAGCTTGTCGACCAGCTCGATGGTGCGGTACTTC
TRBD1 TRBJ1-4 TRBV19 13 - CASSDRGGEKLFF TGTGCCAGTAGTGACAGGGGCGGTGAAAAACTGTTTTTT
TRBD2 TRBJ2-3 TRBV5-3 16 - CARSNPGLANTDTQYF TGTGCCAGAAGCAACCCGGGACTAGCGAACACAGATACGCAGTATTTT
TRBD1 TRBJ2-2 TRBV5-4 15 - CASSLGSGGTGELFF TGTGCCAGCAGCTTGGGGTCAGGGGGTACCGGGGAGCTGTTTTTT
- TRBJ2-3 TRBV18 16 - CASSQPRPRGSDTQYF TGTGCCAGCTCACAACCGAGACCCCGAGGGTCAGATACGCAGTATTTT
- TRBJ2-2 TRBV15 14 - CATRRGSNTGELFF TGTGCCACCAGGCGGGGATCGAACACCGGGGAGCTGTTTTTT
- TRBJ2-7 TRBV19 14 - CASSIGPGNYEQYF TGTGCCAGTAGTATTGGGCCAGGAAACTACGAGCAGTACTTC
- TRBJ2-3 TRBV7-9 12 - CASSPTADTQYF TGTGCCAGCAGCCCAACGGCAGATACGCAGTATTTT
- TRBJ1-5 TRBV18 14 - CASSPIAGDQPQHF TGTGCCAGCTCACCAATCGCCGGGGATCAGCCCCAGCATTTT
- TRBJ1-1 TRBV19 14 - CASSITAANTEAFF TGTGCCAGTAGTATCACGGCGGCGAACACTGAAGCTTTCTTT
- TRBJ1-4 TRBV5-1 14 once CASRQGSTNEKLFF TGCGCCAGCAGACAGGGTTCAACTAATGAAAAACTGTTTTTT
TRBD2 TRBJ2-7 TRBV5-1 15 - CASSRWTSGAYEQYF TGCGCCAGCAGCAGGTGGACTAGCGGGGCCTACGAGCAGTACTTC
TRBD1 TRBJ2-1 TRBV10-2 23 - CASSDPGQGITFGGRSSYNEQFF TGCGCCAGCAGTGACCCGGGACAGGGGATTACTTTTGGCGGGAGGAGCTCCTACAATGAGCAGTTCTTC
- TRBJ1-2 TRBV10-1 13 - CASSQGWSGGYTF TGCGCCAGCAGTCAGGGCTGGTCTGGAGGCTACACCTTC
TRBD1 TRBJ2-1 TRBV28 13 - CATRTGGMGEQFF TGTGCCACCCGGACAGGGGGAATGGGTGAGCAGTTCTTC
- TRBJ2-1 TRBV10-3 17 - CAISDNPGTSSHNEQFF TGTGCCATCAGTGATAATCCCGGCACTAGCAGTCACAATGAGCAGTTCTTC
TRBD1 TRBJ2-7 TRBV2 15 - CASTAGQGSSYEQYF TGTGCCAGCACCGCTGGACAGGGCAGCTCCTACGAGCAGTACTTC
- TRBJ1-1 TRBV10-3 14 - CAISVSVVNTEAFF TGTGCCATCAGTGTGTCGGTGGTGAACACTGAAGCTTTCTTT
- TRBJ2-3 TRBV5-5 15 - CASSLGPRGTDTQYF TGTGCCAGCAGCTTAGGGCCCCGAGGCACAGATACGCAGTATTTT
- TRBJ1-5 TRBV11-2 13 - CASSRSGPQPQHF TGTGCCAGCAGCCGCTCCGGACCACAGCCCCAGCATTTT
- TRBJ2-1 TRBV6-1 10 - CASRIGQWFF TGTGCCAGCAGAATAGGACAGTGGTTCTTC